This TCR beta chain was found in a study of PD-1 blockade in mismatch repair-deficient tumors. At the level of the study: Enrolled about 2013-2016, patients had progressing, pretreated mismatch repair-deficient cancers of more than ten types.

The repertoire was sequenced with immunoSEQ multiplex PCR; TCRdb's copy has only in-frame clones and lacks some. This table has 100,000 to 150,000 clones, about nine tenths appearing once. Germline V gene data show CDR1 as MNHEY and CDR2 as SVGAGI. After removal of 2 bases from V and 6 bases from J, the junction contained 0 bases not matched to a gene. There are 13 residues in the CDR3. TCR sequencing covered a few patients who responded to pembrolizumab. On this clone: Its antigen is unknown.

Findings and caveats of the study: Tumor-resident clones, often absent from pretreatment blood, expanded after pembrolizumab and then contracted.

The receptor comes from an adult with mismatch repair-deficient cancer. The chain joins TRBV6-5 to TRBJ1-1; TRBD1 matches 10 bases. The source material was peripheral blood, sampled approximately 72 weeks after starting pembrolizumab. In nucleotides, the CDR3 is TGTGCCAGCAGTTACGGACAGGGGGCTGAAGCTTTCTTT. It translates to CASSYGQGAEAFF.